Listed below are T cell receptor beta chains from one sample, sequenced in a study of T-cell memory formation after mild COVID-19. TCRdb itself ran the 5' RACE reads through MiXCR, one entry per CDR3 protein. The data show about 470,000 distinct CDR3 sequences, about 23% seen once. The material sequenced was PBMCs or a T cell subset sorted from them (not recorded which). The receptors stem from an adult woman who had mild COVID-19 (a few samples of this study predate the infection). Cell type and time point are not known. Each CDR3 is given with its conserved first and last residue. Size is omitted from some rows. Given values are once, few, many or a class for expanded clones.

J: TRBJ2-1; V: TRBV7-9; size: few; CDR3: CASSFGGRLEQFF
J: TRBJ2-2; V: TRBV29-1; size: .; CDR3: CSVSRSNTGELFF
J: TRBJ2-1; V: TRBV18; size: .; CDR3: CASSPLGLGTYNEQFF
J: TRBJ2-3; V: TRBV7-2; size: .; CDR3: CASSLAASRGRTDTQYF
J: TRBJ2-1; V: TRBV2; size: .; CDR3: CASSEGGLTYNEQFF
J: TRBJ2-7; V: TRBV29-1; size: few; CDR3: CSVGKGAPYEQYF
J: TRBJ2-5; V: TRBV7-2; size: few; CDR3: CASNPPSERTQYF
J: TRBJ2-1; V: TRBV12-3/TRBV12-4; size: .; CDR3: CASTGGGTVYNEQFF
J: TRBJ1-2; V: TRBV20-1; size: .; CDR3: CSASSGQGVYGYTF
J: TRBJ1-1; V: TRBV19; size: .; CDR3: CATLPQIANTEAFF
J: TRBJ1-3; V: TRBV15; size: few; CDR3: CATSARQRSSGNTIYF
J: TRBJ1-1; V: TRBV12-5; size: .; CDR3: CASGLTGPLGTEAFF
J: TRBJ2-2; V: TRBV5-1; size: .; CDR3: CASSLAKLAGGPNTGELFF
J: TRBJ2-3; V: TRBV4-3; size: .; CDR3: CASSLTFSQGPDTQYF
J: TRBJ2-5; V: TRBV4-3; size: few; CDR3: CASSQELGRQETQYF
J: TRBJ2-7; V: TRBV25-1; size: many; CDR3: CASSDGRVSRDPPLHEQYF
J: TRBJ1-1; V: TRBV20-1; size: .; CDR3: CSARAPSGETEAFF
J: TRBJ2-1; V: TRBV13; size: few; CDR3: CASSLGLTSGRVYNEQFF
J: TRBJ2-1; V: TRBV18; size: once; CDR3: CASSPGGRNHNEQFF
J: TRBJ2-1; V: TRBV4-2; size: .; CDR3: CASSRGWTGGNNEQFF
J: TRBJ1-1; V: TRBV3-1; size: many; CDR3: CASRLDKNTEAFF
J: TRBJ2-3; V: TRBV6-5; size: .; CDR3: CASSYRTSGGTDTQYF
J: TRBJ2-7; V: TRBV2; size: .; CDR3: CASSEEGGPGEYF
J: TRBJ2-6; V: TRBV7-3; size: many; CDR3: CASSSQLSGANVLTF
J: TRBJ2-1; V: TRBV4-2; size: many; CDR3: CASSQVNRENEQFF
J: TRBJ1-2; V: TRBV7-9; size: .; CDR3: CASSQGGTGALSDGYTF
J: TRBJ1-1; V: TRBV20-1; size: .; CDR3: CSGGMKTEAFF
J: TRBJ2-1; V: TRBV7-3; size: few; CDR3: CASSLVPGLNYNEQFF
J: TRBJ2-7; V: TRBV18; size: few; CDR3: CASSGNRDTLSYEQYF
J: TRBJ2-1; V: TRBV20-1; size: many; CDR3: CSGLFLAVRQFF
J: TRBJ1-2; V: TRBV29-1; size: few; CDR3: CSVEGPAGDYGYTF
J: TRBJ1-1; V: TRBV2; size: few; CDR3: CASSEGQGATEAFF
J: TRBJ2-7; V: TRBV30; size: few; CDR3: CAWRTAGGSFLAYEQYF
J: TRBJ1-2; V: TRBV9; size: .; CDR3: CASSAGTPFNYGYTF
J: TRBJ1-1; V: TRBV7-8; size: few; CDR3: CASSFPWGTGTSGTEAFF
J: TRBJ2-7; V: TRBV4-2; size: few; CDR3: CASSHGDAYEQYF
J: TRBJ1-1; V: TRBV27; size: few; CDR3: CASSLSRGTNTEAFF
J: TRBJ1-2; V: TRBV25-1; size: few; CDR3: CASSEGTGSYGYTF
J: TRBJ2-3; V: TRBV11-2; size: .; CDR3: CASSGRQGRTDTQYF
J: TRBJ2-3; V: TRBV5-1; size: few; CDR3: CASSADPPTDTQYF
J: TRBJ2-2; V: TRBV7-2; size: few; CDR3: CASSGDRGNTGELFF
J: TRBJ2-5; V: TRBV18; size: .; CDR3: CASSPRNSGQETQYF
J: TRBJ2-3; V: TRBV20-1; size: few; CDR3: CSAPSGSTDTQYF
J: TRBJ1-2; V: TRBV6-5; size: many; CDR3: CASSKRDGYGYTF
J: TRBJ2-3; V: TRBV5-1; size: few; CDR3: CASSWIRGGSTDTQYF
J: TRBJ1-2; V: TRBV18; size: .; CDR3: CASSPATVNGYTF
J: TRBJ2-7; V: TRBV6-4; size: .; CDR3: CASSDPHAGTGSYEQYF
J: TRBJ1-1; V: TRBV3-1; size: .; CDR3: CASSQEFGIPEAFF
J: TRBJ1-1; V: TRBV30; size: .; CDR3: CAWSVWQTNTEAFF
J: TRBJ2-3; V: TRBV12-5; size: .; CDR3: CASGLVLGRQYGNLGTQYF
J: TRBJ2-7; V: TRBV3-1; size: .; CDR3: CASSGLGSSYEQYF
J: TRBJ2-5; V: TRBV29-1; size: .; CDR3: CSVEGGKETQYF